This TCR beta chain was recorded in a study of blood T cell repertoires in COVID-19. Study details: Material from acute and convalescent COVID-19 was sourced from the United States, Italy and Spain. T cells, B-cell-depleted T cells, or PBMCs supplied cDNA or gDNA.

As originally analysed: Estimates of nucleated cell counts were drawn from the amplification of reference gene primers. The protocol was immunoSEQ multiplex PCR, while the TCRdb copy is restricted to in-frame clones and leaves out a portion. V and J calls and clone size are given by that table; D and trimming were obtained from the DNA. This sample has roughly 35,000 clones, with about nine tenths found just once. Sequencing was done on a sample of peripheral blood. This clonotype was sampled from a man aged 45-65 years with active or convalescent COVID-19.

This CDR3 reads CASSQDRAGMGTDTQYF. The CDR3 DNA reads TGCGCCAGCAGCCAAGATCGAGCGGGGATGGGCACAGATACGCAGTATTTT. The chain is built from TRBV4-3 and TRBJ2-3; 7 positions agree with TRBD2. The trim removed 0 bases at V and 1 base at J, leaving 7 bases unmatched. In germline, CDR1 is LGHNA, CDR2 YSLEER. The CDR3 extends over 17 amino acids.